The following is a T cell receptor (beta chain) sequence with its context. Its specificity is not known. The study drew all its donors from Caucasian adults living in Nashville, Tennessee. V was pared by 1 base and J by 6 bases, with 22 bases between. The CDR3 spans 18 residues. The germline gives CDR1 MGHRA, CDR2 YSYEKL. This sample stems from a study of shared clonotypes between healthy human individuals. Study findings and constraints: Researchers found naive subsets generally carried larger estimated richness than memory subsets. Naive CD4 clonotypes overlapped across a handful of donors at around 5%.

Assay: immunoSEQ multiplex PCR; the TCRdb copy retains only in-frame clones and omits some. The repertoire holds around 700,000 clones, with about 74% as singletons. This sequence was found in a woman aged 25 to 39 in good health. Sequencing used memory CD4+ T cells sorted from blood. The subset: CD45RA-negative fraction. V usage is TRBV4-1 and J usage is TRBJ2-1; D gene uncertain. The CDR3 spells CASSQVMDTFGRSNEQFF. CDR3 coding DNA: TGCGCCAGCAGCCAAGTTATGGATACGTTTGGTCGTAGCAATGAGCAGTTCTTC.